This T cell receptor beta chain was captured by sequencing in a study of T cell responses to AZD1222 COVID-19 vaccine. Study details: Investigators merged groups given second doses at roughly 4 or roughly 12 weeks. Study conclusions and caveats: Vaccine-related CD4 TCRs covered spike, predominating at 160-218 and 743-854.

CDR3 length equals 19 residues. In germline, CDR1 is SEHNR, CDR2 FQNEAQ (reference sequence). V gave up 2 bases and J gave up 5 bases; unmatched junction bases: 17. A remark on this clone: Antigen: not known.

Only in-frame clones appear in the TCRdb table, and some are missing; sequencing was by immunoSEQ multiplex PCR. The table has more than 95,000 clones, approximately 88% seen once. Here the sequenced sample was peripheral blood, taken on day 0 of AZD1222 vaccination. The chain uses TRBV7-9 and TRBJ2-5; 10 bases map to TRBD2. This clonotype was sampled from an adult in good health. CDR3 nucleotide sequence: TGTGCCAGCAGCTTAAGGCTGGCGGCTAGCGGGAGTTTAGGGGAGACCCAGTACTTC. Translation: CASSLRLAASGSLGETQYF.